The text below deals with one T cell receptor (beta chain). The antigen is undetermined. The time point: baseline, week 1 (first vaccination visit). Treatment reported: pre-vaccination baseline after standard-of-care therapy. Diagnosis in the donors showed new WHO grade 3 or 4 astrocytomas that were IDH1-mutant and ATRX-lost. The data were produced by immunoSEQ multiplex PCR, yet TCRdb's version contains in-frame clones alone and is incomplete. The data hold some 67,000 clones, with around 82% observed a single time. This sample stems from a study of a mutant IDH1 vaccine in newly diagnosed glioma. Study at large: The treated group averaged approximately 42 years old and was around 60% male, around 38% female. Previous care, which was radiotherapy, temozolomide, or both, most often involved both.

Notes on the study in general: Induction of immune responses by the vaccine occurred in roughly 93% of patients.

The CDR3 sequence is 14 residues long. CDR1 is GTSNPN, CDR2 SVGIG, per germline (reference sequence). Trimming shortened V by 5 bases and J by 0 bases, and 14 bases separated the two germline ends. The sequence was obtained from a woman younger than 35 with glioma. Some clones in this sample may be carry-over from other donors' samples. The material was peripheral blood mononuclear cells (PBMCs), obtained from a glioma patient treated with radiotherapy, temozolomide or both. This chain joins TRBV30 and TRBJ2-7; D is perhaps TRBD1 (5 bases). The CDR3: CAWGGHSSSYEQYF. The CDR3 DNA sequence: TGTGCCTGGGGTGGACACTCTAGCTCCTACGAGCAGTACTTC.